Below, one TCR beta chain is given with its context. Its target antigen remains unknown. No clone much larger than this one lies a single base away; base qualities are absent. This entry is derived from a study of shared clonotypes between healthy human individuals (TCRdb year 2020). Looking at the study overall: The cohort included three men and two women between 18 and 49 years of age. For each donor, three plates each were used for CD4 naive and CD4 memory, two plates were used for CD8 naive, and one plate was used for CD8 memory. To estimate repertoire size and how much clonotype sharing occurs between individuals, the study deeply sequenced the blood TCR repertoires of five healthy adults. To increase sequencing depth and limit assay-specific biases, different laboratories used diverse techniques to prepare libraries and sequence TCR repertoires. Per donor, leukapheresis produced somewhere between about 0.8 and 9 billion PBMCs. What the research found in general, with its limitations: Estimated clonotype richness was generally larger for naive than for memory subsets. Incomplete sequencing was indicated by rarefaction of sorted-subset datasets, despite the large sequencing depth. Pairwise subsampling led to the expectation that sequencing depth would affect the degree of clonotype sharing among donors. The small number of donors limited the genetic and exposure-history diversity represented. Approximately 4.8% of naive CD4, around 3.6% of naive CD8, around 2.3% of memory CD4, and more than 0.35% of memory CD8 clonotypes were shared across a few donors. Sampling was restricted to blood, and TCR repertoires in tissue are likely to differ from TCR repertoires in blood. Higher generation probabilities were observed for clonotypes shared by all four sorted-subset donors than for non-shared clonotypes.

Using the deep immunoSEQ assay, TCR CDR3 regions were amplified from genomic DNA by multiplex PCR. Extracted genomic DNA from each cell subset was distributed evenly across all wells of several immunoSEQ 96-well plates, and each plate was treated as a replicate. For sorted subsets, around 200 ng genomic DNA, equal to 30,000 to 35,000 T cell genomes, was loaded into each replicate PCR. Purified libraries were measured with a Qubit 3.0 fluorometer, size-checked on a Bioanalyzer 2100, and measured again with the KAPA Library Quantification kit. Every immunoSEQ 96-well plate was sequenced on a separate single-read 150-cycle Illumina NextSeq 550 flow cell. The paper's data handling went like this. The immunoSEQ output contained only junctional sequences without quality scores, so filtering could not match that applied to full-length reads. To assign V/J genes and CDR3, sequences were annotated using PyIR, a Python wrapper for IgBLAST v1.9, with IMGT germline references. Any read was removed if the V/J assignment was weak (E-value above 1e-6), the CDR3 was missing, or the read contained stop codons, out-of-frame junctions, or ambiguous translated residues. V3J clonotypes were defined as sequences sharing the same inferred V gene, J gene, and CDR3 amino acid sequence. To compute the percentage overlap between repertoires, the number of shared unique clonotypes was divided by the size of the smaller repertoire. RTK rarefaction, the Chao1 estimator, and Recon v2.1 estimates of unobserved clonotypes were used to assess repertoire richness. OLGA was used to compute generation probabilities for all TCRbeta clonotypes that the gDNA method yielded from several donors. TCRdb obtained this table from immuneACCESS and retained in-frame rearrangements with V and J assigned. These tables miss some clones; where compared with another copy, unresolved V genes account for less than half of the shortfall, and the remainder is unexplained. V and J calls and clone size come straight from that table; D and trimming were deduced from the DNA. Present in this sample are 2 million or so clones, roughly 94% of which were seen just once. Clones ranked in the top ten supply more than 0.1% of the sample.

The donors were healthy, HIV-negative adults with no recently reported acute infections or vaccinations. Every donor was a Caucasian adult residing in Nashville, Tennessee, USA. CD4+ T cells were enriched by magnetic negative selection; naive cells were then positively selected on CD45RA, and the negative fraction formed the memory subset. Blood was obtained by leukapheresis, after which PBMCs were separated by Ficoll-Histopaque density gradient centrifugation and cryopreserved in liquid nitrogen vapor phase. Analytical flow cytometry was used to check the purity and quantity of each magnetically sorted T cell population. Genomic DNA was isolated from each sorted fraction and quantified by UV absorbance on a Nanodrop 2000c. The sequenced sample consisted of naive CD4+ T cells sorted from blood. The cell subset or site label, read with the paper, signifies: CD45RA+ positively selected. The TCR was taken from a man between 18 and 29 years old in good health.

The DNA reads TGCGCCAGCAGCTTGGGACTCACCTCGAACACCGGGGAGCTGTTTTTT. This codes for CASSLGLTSNTGELFF. The rearranged segments are TRBV5-1 and TRBJ2-2; no D segment can be confidently identified. V loses 0 bases, J loses 0 bases, and the germline ends lie 9 bases apart. The germline V gene sets CDR1 to SGHRS and CDR2 to YFSETQ. The CDR3 measures 16 amino acids from cysteine to phenylalanine. Only the CDR3 DNA is retained, 48 bases long and in frame from the first base.